The TCR beta chain under discussion was sequenced for a study of tumor-infiltrating lymphocytes in primary liver carcinoma. V lost 0 bases and J lost 4, with 18 bases in between. This CDR3 contains 17 residues. CDR1 is MGHRA and CDR2 is YSYEKL in the germline V gene. Unsorted bulk tissue of about 20-30 mg yielded co-extracted RNA and DNA. Researchers generated TCR beta cDNA from roughly 500 ng of total RNA, relying on a constant-region primer. Researchers made the TCR beta libraries by running three nested multiplex PCR rounds with slightly modified ARM-PCR. A C-beta reverse primer was combined with TRBV1-TRBV30 forward primers in the first two PCR rounds, and each round had approximately 9 cycles. From the multiplex PCR reads, TCRdb called clonotypes with MiXCR, one entry per CDR3 protein. The repertoire holds roughly 57,000 distinct CDR3 sequences, around 64% seen once, with approximately 52% in the top ten.

J is TRBJ2-5 and V is TRBV4-1; D perhaps matches TRBD2 (5 bases). Sequencing was done on a sample of liver tumor tissue from sampling region 2. The subset here: tumor region T2, inferior pole. This receptor was obtained from a man aged 35-49 years with primary liver carcinoma and hepatitis B virus infection. This CDR3 reads CASSQDQLVGVPETQYF. CDR3 sequence (DNA): TGCGCCAGCAGCCAAGATCAATTAGTGGGAGTGCCAGAGACCCAGTACTTC.